These 21 T cell receptor beta chains were all obtained from the same sample, sequenced in a study of CD8+CD57+ T cells in acquired aplastic anemia. Genomic DNA was employed as the template in profiling TCR beta VDJ and CDR3. TCRdb ran MiXCR on the reads and lists one entry per CDR3 protein. The data hold more than 250,000 distinct CDR3 sequences, with around three fifths observed a single time. Sequenced input: sorted CD4+, CD8+, or CD8+CD57+ T cells (not recorded which) from PBMCs. Every receptor here comes from a human donor with severe aplastic anemia or a healthy control (not recorded which).

The CDR3 nucleotides read TGCAGTGCTCGACAGGGCGGCTCGGACTCACCCCTCCACTTT. Translation: CSARQGGSDSPLHF. The V gene is TRBV20-1, the J gene TRBJ1-6; TRBD1 matches 7 bases. Germline loops: CDR1 DFQATT, CDR2 SNEGSKA (reference sequence). With 5 bases clipped from V and 10 bases from J, the junction kept 11 bases outside the gene matches. This CDR3 has 14 amino acids.

This rearrangement joins TRBV5-1 to TRBJ1-4, with TRBD1 as a possible D gene (5 bases). The CDR3 runs 14 residues. CDR1 and CDR2 (germline): SGHRS, YFSETQ. Trimming took off 0 bases at V and 6 bases at J, with 9 bases between the two ends. The CDR3 loop reads CASSLESGDEKLFF. For the CDR3, the DNA is TGCGCCAGCAGCTTGGAATCGGGGGATGAAAAACTGTTTTTT.

This clonotype has ten or more counts. V usage is TRBV20-1 and J usage is TRBJ2-5, with D uncertain. V was pared by 2 bases and J by 3 bases, with 4 bases between. This CDR3 has 11 residues. Germline V lookup: CDR1 DFQATT, CDR2 SNEGSKA (reference sequence). The CDR3 sequence is CSARREETQYF. In DNA form, the CDR3 reads TGCAGTGCTAGACGTGAAGAGACCCAGTACTTC.

The chain joins TRBV5-6 to TRBJ1-1, with 8 bases that match TRBD1. Looked up from germline, CDR1 is SGHDT and CDR2 is YYEEEE. This CDR3 region has 14 residues. V gave up 6 bases and J gave up 2 bases; unmatched junction bases: 6. As DNA, the CDR3 is TGTGCCAGCAACACAGGGACAGGTAACACTGAAGCTTTCTTT. This gives the protein CASNTGTGNTEAFF.

At least ten counts were recorded for this clonotype. The rearrangement links TRBV7-2 to TRBJ2-3; no reliable D call. The CDR3 has 14 residues. Trimming left V 2 bases short and J 0 bases short, with 6 bases between. Germline values: CDR1 SGHTA, CDR2 FQGNSA. CDR3 residues: CASSLLQSTDTQYF. CDR3 DNA: TGTGCCAGCAGCTTACTACAGAGCACAGATACGCAGTATTTT.

For this clonotype: It may be a read error: a sequence one base away is much more abundant. V gene TRBV30 combines with J gene TRBJ1-6; 8 bases match TRBD1. V lost 7 bases and J lost 11; bases outside the gene matches: 10. The CDR3 runs 13 residues. Germline assignment: CDR1 GTSNPN and CDR2 SVGIG (reference sequence). CDR3 loop: CAFSGTGGPPLHF. The DNA for the CDR3 is TGTGCCTTCTCCGGGACAGGAGGTCCACCCCTCCACTTT.

This clonotype was seen a single time. The V and J genes are TRBV20-1 and TRBJ2-5, with D maybe TRBD2 (5 bases). CDR3 length: 14 residues. CDR1 and CDR2 (germline): DFQATT, SNEGSKA (reference sequence). V gave up 3 bases and J gave up 3 bases, with 14 bases separating them. The CDR3 region is CSARVPPAEETQYF. In nucleotides, the CDR3 is TGCAGTGCTAGGGTCCCACCAGCGGAAGAGACCCAGTACTTC.

The CDR3 DNA sequence: TGTGCCAGCAGTTACTCGGGTCTACAGGGGGCCTCGACCAAAAACATTCAGTACTTC. It specifies CASSYSGLQGASTKNIQYF. This sequence joins TRBV6-5 and TRBJ2-4; TRBD1 aligns across 9 bases. The CDR3 has 19 residues. The germline V gene has CDR1 MNHEY and CDR2 SVGAGI. J gave up 2 bases and V 0 bases, and 11 bases lay outside the gene matches.

In its sample, this clonotype was seen many times. The rearrangement links TRBV10-3 to TRBJ2-1; the D gene is possibly TRBD1 (6 bases). CDR3 size: 17 residues. Per germline, CDR1 ENHRY and CDR2 SYGVKD. V was shortened by 10 bases and J by 6 bases, with 28 bases between the two germline ends. CDR3 residues: CATSEPLRQAPGNEQFF. The CDR3 bases are TGTGCCACGTCCGAACCCCTTAGACAGGCCCCAGGCAATGAGCAGTTCTTC.

The V call is TRBV19, the J call TRBJ2-7; D remains ambiguous. With 3 bases removed from V and 4 bases from J, the gap between germline ends came to 22 bases. CDR1 and CDR2 from the germline V gene are LNHDA and SQIVND (reference sequence). The CDR3 sequence is 17 residues long. The CDR3 spells CASSILSPDGGSYEQYF. The CDR3 DNA follows: TGTGCCAGTAGTATTCTGAGTCCCGATGGTGGCTCGTACGAGCAGTACTTC.

The chain employs TRBV5-6 and TRBJ2-7; 9 bases fit TRBD1. V lost 6 bases, J lost 5 bases, and 9 bases stayed unmatched. CDR1 is SGHDT and CDR2 is YYEEEE in the germline V gene. The CDR3 is 14 amino acids. CDR3 amino acids: CASKDGDRVHEQYF. CDR3 DNA sequence: TGTGCCAGCAAGGACGGGGACAGGGTCCACGAGCAGTACTTC.

This clonotype was detected ten times or more. This chain connects TRBV19 to TRBJ2-7, with D tentatively TRBD1 or TRBD2 (5 bases each). The germline gives CDR1 LNHDA, CDR2 SQIVND (reference sequence). The V end lost 2 bases, the J end lost 1 base, and 12 bases lay between the germline ends. The CDR3 contains 15 residues. The CDR3 coding sequence is TGTGCCAGTAGTATAACTAGGTCAGGGTCCTACGAGCAGTACTTC. The encoded protein is CASSITRSGSYEQYF.

This rearrangement joins TRBV20-1 to TRBJ1-2; 7 bases fit TRBD1. The V segment lost 3 bases and the J segment 4 bases; nucleotides outside the gene matches: 5. Germline values: CDR1 DFQATT, CDR2 SNEGSKA (reference sequence). This CDR3 is built from 13 residues. The CDR3 reads CSARTGRSYGYTF. As DNA, the CDR3 is TGCAGTGCTAGGACAGGGCGCAGCTATGGCTACACCTTC.

This clonotype has more than one count but fewer than ten. This rearrangement joins TRBV6-2 or TRBV6-3 to TRBJ2-1; TRBD1 is a possible D gene (5 bases). Germline V gives CDR1 MNHEY, CDR2 SVGEGT. V was clipped by 0 bases and J by 7 bases, with 16 bases between them. This CDR3 has 16 residues. CDR3 loop: CASSYSGAPLGNEQFF. DNA for the CDR3: TGTGCCAGCAGTTACTCAGGGGCCCCTCTCGGGAATGAGCAGTTCTTC.

This clonotype was counted ten times or more. The V gene is TRBV2, the J gene TRBJ2-3; 8 positions match TRBD1. The CDR3 has 15 residues. With V trimmed by 2 bases and J by 1 base, 2 bases remained unmatched. Germline loops: CDR1 SNHLY, CDR2 FYNNEI. The CDR3 DNA follows: TGTGCCAGCAGTGAAAAGGACAGGGGCACAGATACGCAGTATTTT. This codes for CASSEKDRGTDTQYF.

In regard to this clonotype: At one end the junction does not follow the germline gene, possibly because of a read error. The chain combines TRBV7-8 with TRBJ1-1; TRBD1 might be the D (5 bases). The CDR3 is 13 amino acids. Germline V gene lookup returns CDR1 SGHVS and CDR2 FQNEAQ. DNA for the CDR3: TGTGCCAGCAGCCCCGACAGCAACAGTGAAGCTTTCTTT. Translating gives CASSPDSNSEAFF.

To note about this clonotype: The junction and the germline gene differ at one end; a read error may be behind it. V is TRBV9 and J is TRBJ1-6; no definite D call. Germline loops: CDR1 SGDLS, CDR2 YYNGEE. The CDR3 has 12 residues. The CDR3 bases are TGTGCCAGCAGCCACTCTAATTCACCCCTCAACTTT. Amino acids: CASSHSNSPLNF.

The V call is TRBV5-4, the J call TRBJ1-1; TRBD1 aligns across 8 bases. The CDR3 is made up of 12 amino acids. Germline CDR1 SGHNT, CDR2 YYREEE (reference sequence). V was pared by 3 bases and J by 8 bases, with 3 bases of the junction left unmatched. The CDR3 loop reads CASSSRDREAFF. CDR3 nucleotides: TGTGCCAGCAGCTCCAGGGACAGGGAAGCTTTCTTT. Drawing the rest from reference TRBV5-4 and TRBJ1-1, the complete variable domain is ETGVTQSPTHLIKTRGQQVTLRCSSQSGHNTVSWYQQALGQGPQFIFQYYREEENGRGNFPPRFSGLQFPNYSSELNVNALELDDSALYLCASSSRDREAFFGQGTRLTVV.

The chain links TRBV12-3 or TRBV12-4 to TRBJ2-6, with a weak D call TRBD1 (5 bases). The V and J ends lost 3 bases and 2 bases respectively, with 17 bases between them. This CDR3 contains 18 residues. CDR3 bases: TGTGCCAGCAGTTTTGGGGCACGTGGGGTGGCTGGGGCCAACGTCCTGACTTTC. Amino acids: CASSFGARGVAGANVLTF.

The chain employs TRBV25-1 and TRBJ1-4, with D possibly being TRBD1 (6 bases). The CDR3 runs 14 residues. The V end lost 2 bases, the J end lost 7 bases, and 11 bases lay between the germline ends. The germline V gene has CDR1 MGHDK and CDR2 SYGVNS. In DNA form, the CDR3 reads TGTGCCAGCAGTGAAAGAGGGGGAGGTGAAAAACTGTTTTTT. This sequence encodes CASSERGGGEKLFF.

This clonotype was counted a single time. This sequence joins TRBV24-1 and TRBJ2-3, with 10 bases that match TRBD1. Germline V lookup: CDR1 KGHDR, CDR2 SFDVKD. With V trimmed by 0 bases and J by 6 bases, 8 bases remained unmatched. The CDR3 length is 17 residues. Here the CDR3 reads CATSDLAQDRGWDTQYF. The CDR3, as DNA: TGTGCCACCAGTGATTTGGCTCAGGACAGGGGGTGGGATACGCAGTATTTT.